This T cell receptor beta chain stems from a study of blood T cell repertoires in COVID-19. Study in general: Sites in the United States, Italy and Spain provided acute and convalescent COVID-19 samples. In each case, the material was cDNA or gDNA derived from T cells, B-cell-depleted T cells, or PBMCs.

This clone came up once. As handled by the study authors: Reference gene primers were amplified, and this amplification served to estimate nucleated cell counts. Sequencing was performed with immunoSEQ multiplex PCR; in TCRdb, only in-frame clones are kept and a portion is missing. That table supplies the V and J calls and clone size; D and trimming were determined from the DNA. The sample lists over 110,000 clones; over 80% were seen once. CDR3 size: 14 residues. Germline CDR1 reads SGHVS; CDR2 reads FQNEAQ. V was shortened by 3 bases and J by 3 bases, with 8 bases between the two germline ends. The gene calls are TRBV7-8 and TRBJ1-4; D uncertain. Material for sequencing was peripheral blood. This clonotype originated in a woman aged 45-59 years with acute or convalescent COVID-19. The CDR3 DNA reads TGTGCCAGCAGCTTCACAGCCCCTAATGAAAAACTGTTTTTT. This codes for CASSFTAPNEKLFF.